This T cell receptor beta chain emerged from a study of regulatory T cells in long-lasting Graves disease. Whole-study results and caveats: Whereas roughly 1,000 public clonotypes were shared by new patients, persistent patients shared more, at over 2,500. Persistent Graves' patients showed less TCR diversity than newly diagnosed patients showed.

This clonotype was counted at least ten times. What it binds is unknown. Time point: newly diagnosed GD, antithyroid drugs for less than 3 months. From PBMCs, RNA was extracted and then used to make the TCR library. This CDR3 is built from 14 residues. Germline CDR1 reads LGHDT; CDR2 reads YNNKEL (reference sequence). Trimming removed 3 bases at V and 1 base at J, with 9 bases between. Both iRepertoire HTBI primers and Arm-PCR of CDR3 regions were used to build the TCR beta libraries. TCRdb processed the multiplex PCR reads anew with MiXCR; each CDR3 protein has one entry. The sample lists approximately 480,000 distinct CDR3 sequences, around 15% occurring once. The sample was also linked to a second study, of T cells in Graves' hyperthyroidism and ophthalmopathy. That work adds: No ophthalmopathy progression within 18 months constituted stable Graves' hyperthyroidism.

The chain couples TRBV3-1 to TRBJ2-5; D remains unclear. The origin of this receptor is a man aged 35 to 55 with Graves disease. The material was peripheral blood mononuclear cells (PBMCs), obtained at new diagnosis, from a patient treated with antithyroid drugs. The CDR3 sequence is CASSQNFLQETQYF. The CDR3 DNA sequence: TGTGCCAGCAGCCAGAATTTTCTCCAAGAGACCCAGTACTTC.